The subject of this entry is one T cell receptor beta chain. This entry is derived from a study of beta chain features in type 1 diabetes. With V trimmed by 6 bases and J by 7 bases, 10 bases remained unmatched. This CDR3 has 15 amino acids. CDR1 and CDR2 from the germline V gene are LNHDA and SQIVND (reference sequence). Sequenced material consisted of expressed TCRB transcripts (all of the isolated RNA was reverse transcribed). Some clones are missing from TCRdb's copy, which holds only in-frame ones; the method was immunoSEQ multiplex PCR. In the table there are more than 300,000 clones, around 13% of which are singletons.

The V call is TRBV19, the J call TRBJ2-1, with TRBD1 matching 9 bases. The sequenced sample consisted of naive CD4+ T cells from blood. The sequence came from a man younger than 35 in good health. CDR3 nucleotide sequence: TGTGCCAGTAGGCGGATAACAGGGGGCTCGAATGAGCAGTTCTTC. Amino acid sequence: CASRRITGGSNEQFF. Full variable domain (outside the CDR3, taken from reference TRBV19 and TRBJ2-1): DGGITQSPKYLFRKEGQNVTLSCEQNLNHDAMYWYRQDPGQGLRLIYYSQIVNDFQKGDIAEGYSVSREKKESFPLTVTSAQKNPTAFYLCASRRITGGSNEQFFGPGTRLTVL.